One and the same sample provided the 17 T cell receptor beta chains below, sequenced in a study of cytomegalovirus exposure and HLA in healthy donors. The PCR was carried out with 60 Vbeta primers and 13 Jbeta primers. TCRdb keeps only in-frame clones here, not all; method: immunoSEQ multiplex PCR. The data show under 150,000 clones, roughly three quarters seen once. Source material: PBMCs. Receptor source: a middle-aged woman in good health and CMV-seronegative.

The rearrangement links TRBV6-5 to TRBJ2-1; a weak D match, TRBD2 (5 bases). This CDR3 contains 15 residues. Trimming left V 8 bases short and J 1 base short, with 15 bases between. Germline CDR1 is MNHEY and CDR2 is SVGAGI. The CDR3 DNA follows: TGTGCCAGCGCGCCCGGAGGTCGGTCCTACAATGAGCAGTTCTTC. Its protein is CASAPGGRSYNEQFF.

For this clone: Sequence at one end of the junction differs from germline and may be a read error. The gene calls are TRBV4-3 and TRBJ2-3; D may be TRBD2 (9 bases). Germline V gene lookup returns CDR1 LGHNA and CDR2 YSLEER. This CDR3 has 16 residues. The CDR3 nucleotides read TGCGCCAGCAGCCAAGATAACGCGGGGGGGACAGGTACGCAGTATTTT. This gives the protein CASSQDNAGGTGTQYF.

This clone showed up just a few times. The chain is built from TRBV6-6 and TRBJ1-1, with TRBD1 matching 8 bases. The trim removed 4 bases at V and 1 base at J, leaving 2 bases unmatched. The germline V gene encodes CDR1 MNHNY and CDR2 SVGAGI (reference sequence). This CDR3 is built from 14 residues. CDR3 sequence reads: CASSWGQANTEAFF. CDR3 nucleotide sequence: TGTGCCAGCAGTTGGGGACAGGCGAACACTGAAGCTTTCTTT.

V is TRBV4-1 and J is TRBJ2-1, with no clear D. Germline loops: CDR1 MGHRA, CDR2 YSYEKL. V lost 2 bases to trimming and J lost 5 bases, with 10 bases between them. The length of the CDR3 is 14 residues. CDR3 bases: TGCGCCAGCAGCCAATCCCCCCAGGACAATGAGCAGTTCTTC. It encodes CASSQSPQDNEQFF.

To note about this clone: At one end the junction does not follow the germline gene, possibly because of a read error. The CDR3 loop is CSSSLAGGGRSWEQYF. The CDR3, as DNA: TGTTCCAGCAGCTTAGCGGGCGGGGGAAGGAGTTGGGAGCAGTACTTC. The chain has TRBV7-9 and TRBJ2-7; 7 bases fit TRBD2. The CDR3 covers 16 residues. Per germline, CDR1 SEHNR and CDR2 FQNEAQ (reference sequence). Together with reference TRBV7-9 and TRBJ2-7, the CDR3 gives the full variable domain: DTGVSQNPRHKITKRGQNVTFRCDPISEHNRLYWYRQTLGQGPEFLTYFQNEAQLEKSRLLSDRFSAERPKGSFSTLEIQRTEQGDSAMYLCSSSLAGGGRSWEQYFGPGTRLTVT.

The V gene is TRBV5-1, the J gene TRBJ2-2, with D perhaps matching TRBD1 (6 bases). Trimming cost V 0 bases and J 7 bases, with 13 bases left between them. The CDR3 contains 15 residues. The germline CDR1 and CDR2 sequences are SGHRS and YFSETQ. The CDR3 loop reads CASSLASGENGELFF. The DNA for the CDR3 is TGCGCCAGCAGCTTGGCCTCAGGGGAGAACGGGGAGCTGTTTTTT.

The chain has TRBV30 and TRBJ1-5; D call uncertain. CDR3 length equals 13 residues. Germline CDR1 GTSNPN, CDR2 SVGIG (reference sequence). Trimming left V 0 bases short and J 4 bases short, with 7 bases between. CDR3 protein: CAWSVLANQPQHF. CDR3 in DNA: TGTGCCTGGAGTGTACTCGCGAATCAGCCCCAGCATTTT.

The V call is TRBV19, the J call TRBJ1-2; 9 nucleotides align to TRBD1. CDR3 length: 14 residues. Germline V gene sequence: CDR1 LNHDA, CDR2 SQIVND (reference sequence). V lost 6 bases and J lost 4; bases outside the gene matches: 6. CDR3: CASRRQGEGYGYTF. The DNA of the CDR3 is TGTGCCAGTAGAAGACAGGGGGAAGGCTATGGCTACACCTTC.

Only one count was recorded for this clone. The chain employs TRBV5-4 and TRBJ2-3, with 8 nucleotides matching TRBD1. Germline V CDR1 and CDR2: SGHNT, YYREEE (reference sequence). There are 15 residues in the CDR3. V lost 4 bases and J lost 0; bases outside the gene matches: 4. The CDR3 region is CASSLGQGSTDTQYF. CDR3 nucleotide sequence: TGTGCCAGCAGCCTCGGACAGGGAAGCACAGATACGCAGTATTTT.

This clone was counted between two and nine times. The chain uses TRBV30 and TRBJ2-7; 9 nucleotides match TRBD2. The CDR3 length is 14 residues. Germline trimming cut 8 bases from V and 0 bases from J; bases unmatched to any gene: 8. CDR1 and CDR2 (germline): GTSNPN, SVGIG (reference sequence). The CDR3 spells CAGEGSGGSYEQYF. CDR3 bases: TGTGCCGGAGAGGGTAGCGGGGGCTCCTACGAGCAGTACTTC.

This chain uses TRBV4-2 with TRBJ2-7; 9 bases line up with TRBD1. The length of the CDR3 is 15 residues. CDR1 is LGHNA and CDR2 is YNFKEQ in the germline V gene. J was trimmed by 2 bases and V by 5 bases; bases with no gene match: 7. CDR3 amino acids: CASSTRRTGAYEQYF. DNA of the CDR3: TGTGCCAGCAGCACCCGCCGGACAGGGGCCTACGAGCAGTACTTC.

This clone appeared a single time. The rearrangement links TRBV5-4 to TRBJ1-2, with 7 positions matching TRBD1. Germline CDR1 reads SGHNT; CDR2 reads YYREEE (reference sequence). Trimming took 5 bases from V and 7 from J; bases not matched to a gene: 5. The CDR3 runs 12 residues. The CDR3 DNA is TGTGCCAGCAGAGGGACAGCCGGTGGCTACACCTTC. This codes for CASRGTAGGYTF. The full variable domain, completed using reference TRBV5-4 and TRBJ1-2, is ETGVTQSPTHLIKTRGQQVTLRCSSQSGHNTVSWYQQALGQGPQFIFQYYREEENGRGNFPPRFSGLQFPNYSSELNVNALELDDSALYLCASRGTAGGYTFGSGTRLTVV.

This clone appeared a single time. This chain connects TRBV14 to TRBJ1-3; TRBD1 might be the D (6 bases). Germline values: CDR1 SGHDN, CDR2 FVKESK. CDR3 length: 17 amino acids. Trimming shortened V by 6 bases and J by 0 bases, and 18 bases separated the two germline ends. DNA of the CDR3: TGTGCCAGCAGTCGACTTGGACAGCGAGCCTCTGGAAACACCATATATTTT. It encodes CASSRLGQRASGNTIYF.

This clone was seen more than once but under ten times. V usage is TRBV18 and J usage is TRBJ1-4; 10 bases are shared with TRBD1. Germline-derived CDR1 and CDR2 are KGHSH and LQKENI. The junction had 2 bases not matched to a gene; V was cut back by 2 bases and J by 8 bases. The length of the CDR3 is 14 residues. The CDR3 protein is CASSPGQGDEKLFF. The DNA of the CDR3 is TGTGCCAGCTCACCAGGACAGGGGGACGAAAAACTGTTTTTT.

This rearrangement joins TRBV4-1 to TRBJ2-5; 9 bases line up with TRBD1. Germline CDR1 MGHRA, CDR2 YSYEKL. The CDR3 is made up of 18 amino acids. V lost 1 base and J lost 4; bases outside the gene matches: 13. CDR3 sequence (DNA): TGCGCCAGCAGCCAAGTCTCGAAAGGACAGGGGAGGGGAGAGACCCAGTACTTC. It specifies CASSQVSKGQGRGETQYF.

This clone has more than one count but fewer than ten. Other DNA sequences in the sample encode the same CDR3. The rearrangement joins TRBV29-1 to TRBJ2-1; 10 bases are shared with TRBD1. V shed 4 bases, J shed 3 bases, and the junction held 0 bases outside the gene matches. CDR3 size: 13 residues. Germline loops: CDR1 SQVTM, CDR2 ANQGSEA. CDR3 in DNA: TGCAGCGTTGGGACAGGGGGCTACAATGAGCAGTTCTTC. This codes for CSVGTGGYNEQFF.

In nucleotides, the CDR3 is TGCGCCAGCAGTCAACAGGGTCCCCCTTCGAACACTGAAGCTTTCTTT. It codes for CASSQQGPPSNTEAFF. J is TRBJ1-1 and V is TRBV5-1, with D perhaps matching TRBD1 (6 bases). Germline values: CDR1 SGHRS, CDR2 YFSETQ. Trimming took off 5 bases at V and 1 base at J, with 18 bases between the two ends. The CDR3 spans 16 residues.